These 20 T cell receptor beta chains were sequenced from one sample in a study of shared clonotypes between healthy human individuals. TCRdb's copy holds only in-frame clones and misses some; the assay was immunoSEQ multiplex PCR. The sample holds about 480,000 clones; 79% are singletons and the top ten take around 13%. The source material was PBMCs. Receptors were obtained from a woman in her forties in good health. Some clones in this sample may be carry-over from other donors' samples.

The J gene is TRBJ1-2, the V gene TRBV28, with D possibly being TRBD1 (6 bases). Deletions cut 6 bases from V and 2 bases from J, with 19 bases between. This CDR3 region has 16 residues. CDR1 MDHEN and CDR2 SYDVKM come from the germline V gene. CDR3 protein: CASRYPTGLTNYGYTF. The CDR3 DNA follows: TGTGCCAGCAGGTACCCAACAGGGCTAACGAACTATGGCTACACCTTC.

The chain has TRBV7-3 and TRBJ2-3; D is unclear. Germline CDR1 and CDR2: SGHTA and FQGTGA. The CDR3 has 13 amino acids. Deletions cut 2 bases from V and 9 bases from J, with 12 bases between. The chain's CDR3 is CASSLELWGTQYF. CDR3 nucleotides: TGTGCCAGCAGCTTAGAGCTGTGGGGAACGCAGTATTTT.

This clone was seen a handful of times. The same CDR3 also results from other DNA sequences found in this sample. The DNA for the CDR3 is TGTGCCACCAGCAGAGGGGGGACCGCAGATACGCAGTATTTT. This translates into CATSRGGTADTQYF. This chain links TRBV15 with TRBJ2-3, with D perhaps matching TRBD1 or TRBD2 (5 bases each). The CDR3 runs 14 residues. Trimming took off 1 base at V and 4 bases at J, with 9 bases between the two ends. From germline, CDR1 is LNHNV and CDR2 YYDKDF (reference sequence).

The CDR3 protein is CASSPLRRGGGTDTQYF. The CDR3 DNA reads TGTGCCAGCTCACCTCTCCGGAGGGGCGGGGGCACAGATACGCAGTATTTT. V usage is TRBV18 and J usage is TRBJ2-3, with D tentatively TRBD2 (6 bases). CDR1 KGHSH and CDR2 LQKENI come from the germline V gene. This CDR3 comprises 17 residues. V was trimmed by 3 bases and J by 1 base, leaving 17 bases between them.

This sequence joins TRBV28 and TRBJ1-4; 9 bases are shared with TRBD1. Germline lookup yields CDR1 MDHEN and CDR2 SYDVKM. CDR3 length equals 16 residues. V shed 3 bases and J 5 bases; nucleotides not matched to a gene: 7. The CDR3 sequence: CASSFRTGAYNEKLFF. The CDR3 DNA reads as TGTGCCAGCAGTTTTCGGACAGGGGCGTACAATGAAAAACTGTTTTTT.

The chain carries TRBV20-1 and TRBJ1-1, with D possibly matching TRBD1 (5 bases). V lost 6 bases and J 1 base, leaving 6 bases between the germline ends. CDR1 is DFQATT and CDR2 is SNEGSKA in the germline V gene (reference sequence). This CDR3 is built from 11 residues. The CDR3 DNA reads TGCAGTGCCGGACAGAACACTGAAGCTTTCTTT. Translation: CSAGQNTEAFF.

The chain employs TRBV27 and TRBJ2-5; D might be TRBD1 or TRBD2, each matching 5 bases. The CDR3 is 13 residues long. Germline CDR1 MNHEY, CDR2 SMNVEV (reference sequence). Trimming took off 0 bases at V and 7 bases at J, with 9 bases between the two ends. The CDR3 nucleotides read TGTGCCAGCAGTTTATCGGCTGGGGGGACCCAGTACTTC. Its protein is CASSLSAGGTQYF.

The count of this clone is one. The V gene is TRBV10-2, the J gene TRBJ2-6; D not resolved. There are 15 residues in the CDR3. V lost 7 bases and J 1 base, leaving 11 bases between the germline ends. CDR1 is WSHSY and CDR2 is SAAADI in the germline V gene. CDR3 nucleotide sequence: TGCGCCAGCAATGGGGTGGCGTCTGGGGCCAACGTCCTGACTTTC. It encodes CASNGVASGANVLTF.

This clone has just one count. The chain recombines TRBV28 with TRBJ2-1; 10 bases are a match to TRBD2. V dropped 0 bases and J dropped 6; count of bases not matched to a gene: 11. Germline V CDR1 and CDR2: MDHEN, SYDVKM. This CDR3 has 18 amino acids. Written as DNA, the CDR3 is TGTGCCAGCAGTTTATGGCGTGGGGTGGCTAGCGGGAGCAATGAGCAGTTCTTC. As protein: CASSLWRGVASGSNEQFF.

The rearrangement links TRBV2 to TRBJ2-2, with 9 bases aligning to TRBD2. CDR1 SNHLY and CDR2 FYNNEI come from the germline V gene. The length of the CDR3 is 16 residues. V lost 4 bases and J lost 6; bases outside the gene matches: 9. The CDR3 region has the DNA TGTGCCAGCAGTGTCACGGCTAGCGGGAATTCCGGGGAGCTGTTTTTT. Encoded protein: CASSVTASGNSGELFF.

This chain connects TRBV2 to TRBJ1-2, with D perhaps TRBD1 (6 bases). Germline V gene sequence: CDR1 SNHLY, CDR2 FYNNEI. The CDR3 length is 14 residues. Trimming took off 5 bases at V and 4 bases at J, with 14 bases between the two ends. The DNA for the CDR3 is TGTGCCAGCAGTTCCTCGACAGGAATCTATGGCTACACCTTC. Protein sequence: CASSSSTGIYGYTF.

Concerning this clone: The junction departs from germline at one end; a sequencing error may be responsible. The chain has TRBV5-3 and TRBJ1-2, with 9 nucleotides matching TRBD1. TRBV5-3 is an open reading frame, and its role is uncertain. This CDR3 contains 14 residues. The DNA of the CDR3 is TGTGCCAGCAGCTTAGGGACAGGGAGCTATGGCTACACCTTC. It encodes CASSLGTGSYGYTF.

V and J are TRBV5-5 and TRBJ1-5, with D uncertain. The germline CDR1 and CDR2 sequences are SGHKS and YYEKEE (reference sequence). Trimming took 4 bases from V and 3 from J, leaving 14 bases between them. CDR3 length equals 15 residues. The CDR3 DNA reads as TGTGCCAGCAGCCCCTCTTTAGCTTCCAATCAGCCCCAGCATTTT. Translation: CASSPSLASNQPQHF.

J is TRBJ2-5 and V is TRBV4-1; TRBD1 is a possible D gene (5 bases). The assigned J gene may be wrong: the sequence end matches TRBJ2-7 better. Germline V gene data show CDR1 as MGHRA and CDR2 as YSYEKL. There are 17 residues in the CDR3. The CDR3 reads CASSHLFSKGAPYEQYF. The CDR3 DNA sequence: TGCGCCAGCAGCCACCTCTTCTCGAAAGGGGCCCCCTACGAGCAGTACTTC.

The V gene is TRBV6-1, the J gene TRBJ1-5, with a possible D match to TRBD1 (5 bases). The CDR3 contains 15 residues. In germline, CDR1 is MNHNS, CDR2 SASEGT. Trimming left V 2 bases short and J 6 bases short, with 14 bases between. The CDR3 sequence: CASSERGGGVQPQHF. For the CDR3, the DNA is TGTGCCAGCAGTGAAAGGGGCGGGGGAGTTCAGCCCCAGCATTTT.

This chain uses TRBV29-1 with TRBJ2-7; D possibly corresponds to TRBD1 (7 bases). The V end lost 5 bases, the J end lost 3 bases, and 26 bases lay between the germline ends. The germline gives CDR1 SQVTM, CDR2 ANQGSEA. There are 17 residues in the CDR3. CDR3 sequence (DNA): TGCAGCGTTAGGGGGGATCGAATGACAGGGAACGACTACGAGCAGTACTTC. This gives the protein CSVRGDRMTGNDYEQYF.

The rearrangement joins TRBV7-3 to TRBJ2-1; 7 bases fit TRBD2. The CDR3 is made up of 15 amino acids. V lost 0 bases, J lost 2 bases, and 1 base stayed unmatched. The germline V gene encodes CDR1 SGHTA and CDR2 FQGTGA. The DNA for the CDR3 is TGTGCCAGCAGCTTAACAGCGGGAACCTACAATGAGCAGTTCTTC. Its translation is CASSLTAGTYNEQFF.

The chain joins TRBV7-3 to TRBJ2-1; possible D gene TRBD2, 5 bases. The germline V gene has CDR1 SGHTA and CDR2 FQGTGA. Trimming shortened V by 3 bases and J by 10 bases, and 13 bases separated the two germline ends. This CDR3 spans 13 amino acids. CDR3 in amino acids: CASSLEELGEQFF. The DNA of the CDR3 is TGTGCCAGCAGCTTGGAGGAACTAGGGGAGCAGTTCTTC. The complete variable domain, with remaining parts taken from reference TRBV7-3 and TRBJ2-1, reads GAGVSQTPSNKVTEKGKYVELRCDPISGHTALYWYRQSLGQGPEFLIYFQGTGAADDSGLPNDRFFAVRPEGSVSTLKIQRTERGDSAVYLCASSLEELGEQFFGPGTRLTVL.

This chain uses TRBV30 with TRBJ1-6; 9 nucleotides match TRBD1. CDR1 is GTSNPN and CDR2 is SVGIG in the germline V gene (reference sequence). Trimming at V came to 4 bases and at J to 7 bases, leaving 11 bases not matched to a gene. The CDR3 is 16 residues long. CDR3 residues: CAWNPGTGSDNSPLHF. CDR3 DNA: TGTGCCTGGAATCCCGGGACAGGGTCGGACAATTCACCCCTCCACTTT.

This clone was counted many times. This chain joins TRBV9 and TRBJ2-7; 12 nucleotides align to TRBD1. This CDR3 is 15 amino acids long. V dropped 4 bases and J dropped 3; count of bases not matched to a gene: 5. CDR1 and CDR2 from the germline V gene are SGDLS and YYNGEE. CDR3 in DNA: TGTGCCAGCAGCCCTGGGACAGGGGGCCGCTACGAGCAGTACTTC. This sequence encodes CASSPGTGGRYEQYF.